The rows below give T cell receptor beta chains drawn from one sample of a study of blood T cell repertoires in COVID-19. Assay: immunoSEQ multiplex PCR; the TCRdb copy retains only in-frame clones and omits some. This table has tens of thousands of clones, approximately 89% appearing once. The sequencing sample was made of peripheral blood. Receptors originate from a man aged 55 to 70 with active COVID-19. CDR3s include the opening cysteine and the closing phenylalanine or tryptophan. A D gene is named only where the DNA matches it firmly. Size tells how often a clone was seen (once, few, many) or the class of an expanded clone, and some rows leave it out.

TRBJ1-1 NA NA TRBV2 CASTVDSSNTEAFF TGTGCCAGCACGGTCGACAGTTCGAACACTGAAGCTTTCTTT
TRBJ2-1 NA TRBD1 TRBV19 CASTGTRTGGSYNEQFF TGTGCCAGTACCGGAACAAGGACAGGGGGTTCCTACAATGAGCAGTTCTTC
TRBJ2-7 NA TRBD1 TRBV2 CASSWDRVGGYEQYF TGTGCCAGCAGTTGGGACAGGGTGGGTGGCTACGAGCAGTACTTC
TRBJ2-5 NA NA TRBV7-2 CASSLGRVETQYF TGTGCCAGCAGCTTAGGCCGGGTAGAGACCCAGTACTTC
TRBJ1-4 NA NA TRBV19 CASSHGGGNEKLFF TGTGCCAGTAGCCACGGGGGGGGGAATGAAAAACTGTTTTTT
TRBJ2-2 NA TRBD2 TRBV30 CACTRLAGGVGELFF TGTGCCTGTACCAGACTAGCGGGAGGGGTCGGGGAGCTGTTTTTT
TRBJ1-1 NA NA TRBV9 CASSITGIGTEAFF TGTGCCAGCAGCATAACAGGGATTGGGACTGAAGCTTTCTTT
TRBJ2-7 NA TRBD1 TRBV27 CASSLLPGQSYEQYF TGTGCCAGCAGTTTGCTCCCGGGACAGAGCTACGAGCAGTACTTC
TRBJ1-2 once NA TRBV9 CASSARGTGVKHGYTF TGTGCCAGCAGCGCGCGGGGTACAGGAGTAAAGCATGGCTACACCTTC
TRBJ2-1 NA NA TRBV6-6 CASTPGSSYNEQFF TGTGCCAGCACCCCGGGGAGCTCCTACAATGAGCAGTTCTTC